The clone carrying this TCR beta chain was seen a handful of times. The sample originates from a study of blood T cells in healthy people across ages. Together with a sample-barcoded 5' primer, a J-beta primer mix was included in a second PCR lasting about 6 to 12 cycles. One entry per CDR3 protein results from TCRdb running MiXCR on the 5' RACE reads. The table records around 710,000 distinct CDR3 sequences, 40% to 45% of them present only once. Total RNA amounts of at least 6 micrograms were extracted per sample. With 0 bases removed from V and 7 bases from J, the gap between germline ends came to 16 bases. Germline V gene data show CDR1 as LGHDT and CDR2 as YNNKEL (reference sequence). This CDR3 comprises 15 residues.

The chain combines TRBV3-1 with TRBJ2-7, with D unclear. Sequencing was done on a sample of blood. The sequence derives from a woman aged 60 to 75 in good health. The CDR3 bases are TGTGCCAGCAGCCAAGATCACGCGCGTCTCAATGAGCAGTACTTC. It specifies CASSQDHARLNEQYF.